The rows below give T cell receptor beta chains drawn from one sample of a study of blood T cells in healthy people across ages. TCRdb itself ran the 5' RACE reads through MiXCR, one entry per CDR3 protein. The repertoire holds under 800,000 distinct CDR3 sequences, with under 25% as singletons. The sample comprised blood. Receptors were obtained from an older man in good health. CDR3s include the opening cysteine and the closing phenylalanine or tryptophan. Each record gives: D gene, clone size, J gene, V gene, CDR3 DNA, CDR3 protein. A D gene is named only where the DNA matches it firmly. The size entry is marked missing in some rows and otherwise reads once, few, many or a size class.

D: TRBD1; size: few; J: TRBJ1-3; V: TRBV28; DNA: TGTGCCAGCAGTCCCGGAGCCCTGGACAGGTCGAGCTCTGGAAACACCATATATTTT; CDR3: CASSPGALDRSSSGNTIYF
D: .; size: .; J: TRBJ2-7; V: TRBV12-3/TRBV12-4; DNA: TGTGCCAGCAGTTTAGTCCCGGGAGATACCTACGAGCAGTACTTC; CDR3: CASSLVPGDTYEQYF
D: .; size: .; J: TRBJ2-5; V: TRBV29-1; DNA: TGCAGCCTCAGGAGAGATGCGCAAGAGACCCAGTACTTC; CDR3: CSLRRDAQETQYF
D: .; size: few; J: TRBJ2-7; V: TRBV27; DNA: TGTGCCAGCAGTTTATCCCCCGACTACGAGCAGTACTTC; CDR3: CASSLSPDYEQYF
D: .; size: .; J: TRBJ2-2; V: TRBV6-1; DNA: TGTGCCAGCAGTAATCACCCCGGGGAGCTGTTTTTT; CDR3: CASSNHPGELFF
D: .; size: many; J: TRBJ1-6; V: TRBV7-2; DNA: TGTGCCAGCAGCTTGTACACAGGATCACCCCTCCACTTT; CDR3: CASSLYTGSPLHF
D: .; size: few; J: TRBJ2-1; V: TRBV12-3/TRBV12-4; DNA: TGTGCCAGCAGTTTTGGCGGGATAGGTGATGAGCAGTTCTTC; CDR3: CASSFGGIGDEQFF
D: TRBD2; size: .; J: TRBJ2-5; V: TRBV10-3; DNA: TGTGCCATCAGTGAGTCCTCTGCGGGAGGGCCGGAGACCCAGTACTTC; CDR3: CAISESSAGGPETQYF
D: .; size: few; J: TRBJ2-5; V: TRBV29-1; DNA: TGCAGCGTTGGGCTCCTAGGCAAGCAAGAGACCCAGTACTTC; CDR3: CSVGLLGKQETQYF
D: TRBD2; size: .; J: TRBJ2-1; V: TRBV12-3/TRBV12-4; DNA: TGTGCCAGCAGCCGTAGGACTAGCGGGATGGGCAATGAGCAGTTCTTC; CDR3: CASSRRTSGMGNEQFF
D: TRBD2; size: few; J: TRBJ2-1; V: TRBV7-3; DNA: TGTGCCAGCAGCTTACAGGCAGCGGGAGACAATGAGCAGTTCTTC; CDR3: CASSLQAAGDNEQFF
D: .; size: many; J: TRBJ2-7; V: TRBV7-2; DNA: TGTGCCAGCAGCCCTCGCGGAGGTAGGGGCTACGAGCAGTACTTC; CDR3: CASSPRGGRGYEQYF
D: .; size: few; J: TRBJ2-2; V: TRBV2; DNA: TGTGCCAGCAGAGTTGGGACCGGGGAGCTGTTTTTT; CDR3: CASRVGTGELFF
D: TRBD2; size: .; J: TRBJ2-7; V: TRBV5-1; DNA: TGCGCCAGCAGCTTGGGCGGGGCGGGAGATGCCTACGAGCAGTACTTC; CDR3: CASSLGGAGDAYEQYF
D: .; size: .; J: TRBJ2-2; V: TRBV4-1; DNA: TGCGCCAGCAGCCATGATCCCGGAAATCCCGGGCACCGGGAGCTGTTTTTT; CDR3: CASSHDPGNPGHRELFF
D: TRBD1; size: few; J: TRBJ1-2; V: TRBV12-5; DNA: TGTGCTAGTGGTTTCAGGGGGATCGGCTACACCTTC; CDR3: CASGFRGIGYTF
D: .; size: .; J: TRBJ2-1; V: TRBV9; DNA: TGTGCCAGCAGCGTAGAAGTCTACGATGAGCAGTTCTTC; CDR3: CASSVEVYDEQFF
D: TRBD1; size: .; J: TRBJ1-2; V: TRBV12-3/TRBV12-4; DNA: TGTGCCAGCAGGGGACAGGGTAGATATTATGGCTACACCTTC; CDR3: CASRGQGRYYGYTF
D: TRBD1; size: many; J: TRBJ2-1; V: TRBV2; DNA: TGTGCCAGCAGCGCCGGGACAGGAACCTACAATGAGCAGTTCTTC; CDR3: CASSAGTGTYNEQFF
D: .; size: few; J: TRBJ1-4; V: TRBV7-9; DNA: TGTGCCAGCAGCCGCGGGGCAGGGGAAGTAGCTAATGAAAAACTGTTTTTT; CDR3: CASSRGAGEVANEKLFF
D: TRBD1; size: few; J: TRBJ2-5; V: TRBV20-1; DNA: TGCAGTGCTAGTTCCCCGGACAGGATACAAGAGACCCAGTACTTC; CDR3: CSASSPDRIQETQYF
D: TRBD2; size: .; J: TRBJ2-5; V: TRBV6-5; DNA: TGTGCCAGCAGTTACCCGGGACCCGGGAGGGAGACCCAGTACTTC; CDR3: CASSYPGPGRETQYF
D: TRBD2; size: few; J: TRBJ2-5; V: TRBV20-1; DNA: TGCAGTGGAAAGAGAGGACTAGCAGGGCAAGAGACCCAGTACTTC; CDR3: CSGKRGLAGQETQYF
D: .; size: .; J: TRBJ2-3; V: TRBV9; DNA: TGTGCCAGCAGCCGTAGTCCCGAGACAGCAGCTAGCACAGATACGCAGTATTTT; CDR3: CASSRSPETAASTDTQYF
D: .; size: many; J: TRBJ1-4; V: TRBV28; DNA: TGTGCCAGCAGTATCCAGGGTAGGCTCAACTATAATGAAAAACTGTTTTTT; CDR3: CASSIQGRLNYNEKLFF
D: .; size: .; J: TRBJ2-5; V: TRBV29-1; DNA: TGCAGCGTTGATGACCAGCTGTACCAAGAGACCCAGTACTTC; CDR3: CSVDDQLYQETQYF
D: .; size: few; J: TRBJ2-4; V: TRBV29-1; DNA: TGCAGCGTTGTGTCCGGGGGAGCCAAAAACATTCAGTACTTC; CDR3: CSVVSGGAKNIQYF
D: .; size: .; J: TRBJ2-5; V: TRBV7-9; DNA: TGTGCCAGCAGCCCGAGCGGCGGCGAAGAGACCCAGTACTTC; CDR3: CASSPSGGEETQYF
D: .; size: .; J: TRBJ1-4; V: TRBV29-1; DNA: TGCAGCGCGAAGAATGAAAAACTGTTTTTT; CDR3: CSAKNEKLFF
D: .; size: .; J: TRBJ2-1; V: TRBV3-1; DNA: TGTGCCAGCAGCCGGAGCCCCCGGTCGGACTACAATGAGCAGTTCTTC; CDR3: CASSRSPRSDYNEQFF
D: TRBD2; size: few; J: TRBJ2-3; V: TRBV12-3/TRBV12-4; DNA: TGTGCCGGCAGTGGCGGGAGTGGGGCAGATACGCAGTATTTT; CDR3: CAGSGGSGADTQYF
D: .; size: .; J: TRBJ2-5; V: TRBV2; DNA: TGTGCCTGCAACCGTAGAAGGGAAGAGACCCAGTACTTC; CDR3: CACNRRREETQYF
D: .; size: many; J: TRBJ2-1; V: TRBV18; DNA: TGTGCCAGCTCACCACAGGGGATCTATGAGCAGTTCTTC; CDR3: CASSPQGIYEQFF
D: TRBD1; size: few; J: TRBJ2-2; V: TRBV27; DNA: TGTGCCAGCAGTTTAAACCCCCCGGGTGACAGGGCGAACACCGGGGAGCTGTTTTTT; CDR3: CASSLNPPGDRANTGELFF
D: .; size: .; J: TRBJ2-6; V: TRBV5-5; DNA: TGTGCCAGCAGCCCTTCTAGCGCGGGGGCCAACGTCCTGACTTTC; CDR3: CASSPSSAGANVLTF
D: .; size: .; J: TRBJ2-1; V: TRBV7-2; DNA: TGTGCCAGCAGCTTAGGTCTGGGGGCGTCCTACAATGAGCAGTTCTTC; CDR3: CASSLGLGASYNEQFF
D: .; size: few; J: TRBJ1-1; V: TRBV7-8; DNA: TGTGCCAGCAGCTCCCCGATGGCAGGGGACACTGAAGCTTTCTTT; CDR3: CASSSPMAGDTEAFF
D: TRBD2; size: few; J: TRBJ2-1; V: TRBV10-3; DNA: TGTGCCATCAGTCCAGGACTAGCGGCCTACAATGAGCAGTTCTTC; CDR3: CAISPGLAAYNEQFF
D: .; size: .; J: TRBJ1-1; V: TRBV5-5; DNA: TGTGCCAGCAGCGGAGCTCGCACAGGGTGGAACACTGAAGCTTTCTTT; CDR3: CASSGARTGWNTEAFF
D: .; size: .; J: TRBJ2-2; V: TRBV4-1; DNA: TGCGCCAGCGGGATTAGTATTAAGGGCACCGGGGAGCTGTTTTTT; CDR3: CASGISIKGTGELFF
D: .; size: .; J: TRBJ1-1; V: TRBV7-9; DNA: TGTGCCAGCAGCTTCAGGGATACTAAAGCTTTCTTT; CDR3: CASSFRDTKAFF